This T cell receptor (beta chain) was retrieved from a study of blood T cell repertoires in COVID-19. Study-level background: The cDNA or gDNA used as material had been derived from T cells, B-cell-depleted T cells, or PBMCs.

V was pared by 6 bases and J by 1 base, with 12 bases between. The germline V gene has CDR1 MNHEY and CDR2 SVGAGI. CDR3 length: 14 residues. Source study methods: Reference gene primer amplification gave estimated nucleated cell counts. Data came from immunoSEQ multiplex PCR; TCRdb stores just in-frame clones and leaves some out. V and J calls and clone size are given by that table; D and trimming were obtained from the DNA. Of 55,000 to 75,000 clones listed, approximately 84% are singletons. This TCR was recovered from an older man with COVID-19, enrolled during active disease. The material sequenced was peripheral blood. This chain connects TRBV6-5 to TRBJ1-1; D uncertain. The CDR3 loop is CASSGWEKNTEAFF. DNA of the CDR3: TGTGCCAGCAGCGGATGGGAGAAGAACACTGAAGCTTTCTTT.